This T cell receptor beta chain was identified during a study of shared clonotypes between healthy human individuals (dated by TCRdb to 2020 to 2021). Study-wide context: The cohort comprised a couple of women and a few men aged 18 to 49 years. For each donor, three plates each were used for CD4 naive and CD4 memory, two plates were used for CD8 naive, and one plate was used for CD8 memory. Leukapheresis yielded between about 0.94 and 8.9 billion PBMCs per donor. The study deeply sequenced blood TCR repertoires of several healthy adults to estimate repertoire size and the extent of clonotype sharing between individuals. To increase sequencing depth and limit assay-specific biases, different laboratories used diverse techniques to prepare libraries and sequence TCR repertoires. The investigation overall reported the following: Clonotypes shared by all four sorted-subset donors showed higher generation probabilities than non-shared clonotypes. Larger estimated clonotype richness was generally found for naive subsets than for memory subsets. Only blood was sampled, and tissue TCR repertoires likely differ from those in blood. The small number of donors limited the genetic and exposure-history diversity represented. Across four donors, approximately 5% of naive CD4, 3% to 3.5% of naive CD8, 2.3% of memory CD4, and about 0.4% of memory CD8 clonotypes were shared. Rarefaction of sorted-subset datasets indicated incomplete sequencing despite the large sequencing depth. Based on pairwise subsampling, the degree of clonotype sharing among donors was expected to be affected by sequencing depth.

CDR1 and CDR2, looked up from the germline V gene, are SGHRS and YFSETQ. The CDR3 holds 16 amino acids from the cysteine to the phenylalanine. Solely the CDR3 DNA is kept, with 48 bases framed from the first base. Trimming costs V 1 base and J 2 bases, and their ends lie 13 bases apart. Using the deep immunoSEQ assay, TCR CDR3 regions were amplified from genomic DNA by multiplex PCR. Extracted genomic DNA from each cell subset was distributed evenly across all wells of several immunoSEQ 96-well plates, and each plate was treated as a replicate. For sorted subsets, about 220 ng of genomic DNA, equivalent to 30,000 or so T cell genomes, went into each replicate PCR. Purified libraries were measured with a Qubit 3.0 fluorometer, size-checked on a Bioanalyzer 2100, and measured again with the KAPA Library Quantification kit. Each immunoSEQ 96-well plate was sequenced on its own single-read 150-cycle Illumina NextSeq 550 flow cell. The study's own analysis went as follows. Because the immunoSEQ output held only junctional sequences and lacked quality scores, the filtering could not match the filtering applied to full-length reads. To assign V/J genes and CDR3, sequences were annotated using PyIR, a Python wrapper for IgBLAST v1.9, with IMGT germline references. Reads were filtered out if the reads had weak V/J assignments (E-value above 1e-6), no CDR3, stop codons, out-of-frame junctions, or ambiguous translated residues. V3J clonotypes were defined by identical inferred V gene, J gene, and CDR3 amino acid sequence. To compute the percentage overlap between repertoires, the number of shared unique clonotypes was divided by the size of the smaller repertoire. RTK rarefaction, the Chao1 estimator, and Recon v2.1 estimates of unobserved clonotypes were used to assess repertoire richness. OLGA was used to compute generation probabilities for all TCRbeta clonotypes that the gDNA method yielded from several donors. TCRdb's version of the immuneACCESS table is confined to in-frame rearrangements and falls short of the full clone set. An unresolved V gene accounts for under half of the shortfall where checked; the remainder is of unknown origin. Clonal size and the V and J genes are those of that table, whereas D and trimming came from the DNA. This sample holds a few million clones; about nine tenths were observed only once. The top ten constitute 0.37% of the sample.

Of note for this clone: Its antigen is not yet known. Per-base quality was not reported, and no clone a single base away is much larger than it.

Donors were healthy HIV-negative adults with no recently reported acute infections or vaccinations. Every donor was a Caucasian adult living in Nashville, Tennessee, USA. CD4+ T cells were enriched through magnetic negative selection, after which naive cells were positively selected on CD45RA and the remaining negative fraction served as the memory subset. Blood was obtained by leukapheresis, after which PBMCs were separated by Ficoll-Histopaque density gradient centrifugation and cryopreserved in liquid nitrogen vapor phase. Analytical flow cytometry was used to check the purity and quantity of every magnetically sorted T cell population. Genomic DNA was isolated from each sorted fraction and quantified by UV absorbance on a Nanodrop 2000c.

This TCR came from a man between 18 and 29 years old in good health. Some clones in this sample may be carry-over from other donors' samples. The rearrangement combines TRBV5-1 with TRBJ1-3; there is no confident call for the D gene. Sequenced sample: naive CD4+ T cells from PBMCs. This sample's cell subset or site label indicates: CD45RA+ positively selected. The CDR3 reads as follows: CASSLRSGQAGNTIYF. DNA sequence: TGCGCCAGCAGCTTGAGGTCAGGTCAGGCTGGAAACACCATATATTTT. Reference TRBV5-1 and TRBJ1-3 genes cover what lies past the CDR3, so the full variable domain is KAGVTQTPRYLIKTRGQQVTLSCSPISGHRSVSWYQQTPGQGLQFLFEYFSETQRNKGNFPGRFSGRQFSNSRSEMNVSTLELGDSALYLCASSLRSGQAGNTIYFGEGSWLTVV.